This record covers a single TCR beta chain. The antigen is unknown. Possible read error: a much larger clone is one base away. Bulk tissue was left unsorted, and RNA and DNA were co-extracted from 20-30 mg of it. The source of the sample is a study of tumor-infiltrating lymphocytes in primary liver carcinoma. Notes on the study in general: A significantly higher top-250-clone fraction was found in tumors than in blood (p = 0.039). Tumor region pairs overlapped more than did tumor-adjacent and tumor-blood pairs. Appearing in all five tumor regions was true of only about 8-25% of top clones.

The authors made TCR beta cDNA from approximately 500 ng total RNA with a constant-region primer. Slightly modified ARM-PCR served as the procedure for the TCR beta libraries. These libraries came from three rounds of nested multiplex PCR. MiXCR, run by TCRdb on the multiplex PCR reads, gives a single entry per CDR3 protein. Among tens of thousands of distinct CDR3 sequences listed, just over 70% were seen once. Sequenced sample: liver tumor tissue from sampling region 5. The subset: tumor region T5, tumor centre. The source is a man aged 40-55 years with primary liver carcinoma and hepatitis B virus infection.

The CDR3 reads CASSTPTEGAGGYTF. CDR3 DNA sequence: TGTGCCAGCAGCACCCCCACGGAGGGGGCAGGTGGCTACACCTTC. The chain employs TRBV7-9 and TRBJ1-2, with 7 bases fitting TRBD1. The CDR3 has 15 amino acids. The J segment lost 7 bases and the V segment lost 5 bases, leaving 13 bases of the junction unmatched. Germline CDR1 SEHNR, CDR2 FQNEAQ (reference sequence).